This TCR beta chain was sequenced for a study of T cell responses to AZD1222 COVID-19 vaccine. The CDR3 extends over 8 amino acids. Trimming pared 7 bases from V and 8 bases from J, leaving 5 bases between. Germline loops: CDR1 DFQATT, CDR2 SNEGSKA (reference sequence). General study findings and limits: Repertoires were collected only later (after the peak T cell response had occurred). Clonal diversity may have been underestimated in mostly white British donors. Targets within unmutated variant regions were reportedly found for nearly half of spike-specific TCRs.

Notes on this clone: The antigen is unknown.

Produced via immunoSEQ multiplex PCR; TCRdb's table is partial and in-frame only. This table has some 120,000 clones, roughly nine tenths appearing once. Timing groups of about 4 and about 12 weeks for second doses were pooled. The starting material was peripheral blood, obtained 28 days after the second AZD1222 dose. The chain carries TRBV20-1 and TRBJ1-2; no firm D call. The TCR sequence derives from an adult who received the AZD1222 COVID-19 vaccine. CDR3 nucleotides: TGCAGTGATCAGGGCTACACCTTC. It encodes CSDQGYTF.